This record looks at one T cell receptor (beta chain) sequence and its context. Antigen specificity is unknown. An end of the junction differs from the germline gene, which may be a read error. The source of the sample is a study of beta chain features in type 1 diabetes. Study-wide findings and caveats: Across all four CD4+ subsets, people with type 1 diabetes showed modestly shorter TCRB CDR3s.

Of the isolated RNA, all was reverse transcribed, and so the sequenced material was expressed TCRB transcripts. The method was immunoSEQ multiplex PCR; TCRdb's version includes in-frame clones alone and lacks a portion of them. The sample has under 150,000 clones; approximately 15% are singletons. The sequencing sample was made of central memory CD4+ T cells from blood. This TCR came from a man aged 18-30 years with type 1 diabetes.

CDR3 sequence (DNA): TGTGCCAGCAGGGAAGCTAGCGGGCCTACCTACGAGCAGTACTTC. Translated, it gives CASREASGPTYEQYF. This sequence joins TRBV2 and TRBJ2-7; TRBD2 agrees at 8 bases. Germline assignment: CDR1 SNHLY and CDR2 FYNNEI. CDR3 length equals 15 residues.